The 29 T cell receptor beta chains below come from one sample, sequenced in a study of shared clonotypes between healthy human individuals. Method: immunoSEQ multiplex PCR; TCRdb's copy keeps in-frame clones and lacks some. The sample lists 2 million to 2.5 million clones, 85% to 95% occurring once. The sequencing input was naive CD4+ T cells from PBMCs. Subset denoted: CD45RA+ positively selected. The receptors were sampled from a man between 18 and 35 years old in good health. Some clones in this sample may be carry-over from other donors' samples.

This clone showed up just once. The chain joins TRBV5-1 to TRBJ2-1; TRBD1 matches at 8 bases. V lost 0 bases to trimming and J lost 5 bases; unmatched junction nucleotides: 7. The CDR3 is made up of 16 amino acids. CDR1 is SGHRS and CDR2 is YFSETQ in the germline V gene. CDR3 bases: TGCGCCAGCAGCTTGGCCGGGACAGGTTCCCACAATGAGCAGTTCTTC. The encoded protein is CASSLAGTGSHNEQFF. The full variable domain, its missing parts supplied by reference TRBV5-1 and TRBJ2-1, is KAGVTQTPRYLIKTRGQQVTLSCSPISGHRSVSWYQQTPGQGLQFLFEYFSETQRNKGNFPGRFSGRQFSNSRSEMNVSTLELGDSALYLCASSLAGTGSHNEQFFGPGTRLTVL.

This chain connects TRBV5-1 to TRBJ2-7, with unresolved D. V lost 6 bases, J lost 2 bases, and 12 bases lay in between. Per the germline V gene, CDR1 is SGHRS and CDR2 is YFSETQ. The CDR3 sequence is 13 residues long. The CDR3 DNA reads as TGCGCCAGCAAACCGGACGGAGCCTACGAGCAGTACTTC. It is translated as CASKPDGAYEQYF.

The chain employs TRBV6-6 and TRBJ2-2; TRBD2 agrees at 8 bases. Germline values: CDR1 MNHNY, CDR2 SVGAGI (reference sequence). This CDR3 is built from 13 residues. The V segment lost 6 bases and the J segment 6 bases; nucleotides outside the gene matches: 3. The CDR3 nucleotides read TGTGCCAGCAGCGCCGGGGGGGCCGGGGAGCTGTTTTTT. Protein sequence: CASSAGGAGELFF.

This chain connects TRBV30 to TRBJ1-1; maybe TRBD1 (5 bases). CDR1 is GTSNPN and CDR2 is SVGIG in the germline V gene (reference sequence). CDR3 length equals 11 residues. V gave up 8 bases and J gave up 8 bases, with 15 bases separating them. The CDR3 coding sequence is TGTGCCCGGGACCAGGAGGGCGAAGCTTTCTTT. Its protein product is CARDQEGEAFF.

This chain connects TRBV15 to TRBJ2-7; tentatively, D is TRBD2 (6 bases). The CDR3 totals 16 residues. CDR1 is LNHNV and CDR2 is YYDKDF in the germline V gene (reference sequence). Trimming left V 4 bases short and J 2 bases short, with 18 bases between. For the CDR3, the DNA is TGTGCCACCAGCAAAACGGAGGGGTGGGGGACCTACGAGCAGTACTTC. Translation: CATSKTEGWGTYEQYF.

CDR3 residues: CASSDPPLNTEAFF. CDR3 nucleotides: TGTGCCAGTAGTGACCCACCGCTGAACACTGAAGCTTTCTTT. The gene calls are TRBV19 and TRBJ1-1, with D uncertain. CDR1 LNHDA and CDR2 SQIVND come from the germline V gene (reference sequence). The CDR3 has 14 amino acids. V was pared by 5 bases and J by 0 bases, with 10 bases between.

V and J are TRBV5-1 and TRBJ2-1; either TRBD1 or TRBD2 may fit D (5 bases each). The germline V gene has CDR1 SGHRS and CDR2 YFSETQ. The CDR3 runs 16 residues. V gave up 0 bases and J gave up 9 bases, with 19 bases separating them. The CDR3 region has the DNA TGCGCCAGCAGCTTGGCGGTGGGGACCTCAGGAGGTGAGCAGTTCTTC. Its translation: CASSLAVGTSGGEQFF.

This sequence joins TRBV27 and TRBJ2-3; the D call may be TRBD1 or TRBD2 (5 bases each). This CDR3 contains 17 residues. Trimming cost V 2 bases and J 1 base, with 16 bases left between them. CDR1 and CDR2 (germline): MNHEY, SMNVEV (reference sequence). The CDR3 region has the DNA TGTGCCAGCAGTTTAAACAGGCTAGCTAAGGGCACAGATACGCAGTATTTT. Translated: CASSLNRLAKGTDTQYF.

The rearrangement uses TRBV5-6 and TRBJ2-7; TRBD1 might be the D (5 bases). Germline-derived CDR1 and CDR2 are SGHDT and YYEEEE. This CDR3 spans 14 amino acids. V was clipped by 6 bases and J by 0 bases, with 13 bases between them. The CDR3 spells CASNWRQSSYEQYF. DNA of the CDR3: TGTGCCAGCAACTGGAGACAGAGCTCCTACGAGCAGTACTTC.

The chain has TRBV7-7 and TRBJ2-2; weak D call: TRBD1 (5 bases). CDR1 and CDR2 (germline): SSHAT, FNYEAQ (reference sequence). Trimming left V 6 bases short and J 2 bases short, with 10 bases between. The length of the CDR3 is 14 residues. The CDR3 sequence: CASRSRDNTGELFF. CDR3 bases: TGTGCCAGCAGGTCCAGGGATAACACCGGGGAGCTGTTTTTT. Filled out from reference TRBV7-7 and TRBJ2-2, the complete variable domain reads GAGVSQSPRYKVTKRGQDVTLRCDPISSHATLYWYQQALGQGPEFLTYFNYEAQPDKSGLPSDRFSAERPEGSISTLTIQRTEQRDSAMYRCASRSRDNTGELFFGEGSRLTVL.

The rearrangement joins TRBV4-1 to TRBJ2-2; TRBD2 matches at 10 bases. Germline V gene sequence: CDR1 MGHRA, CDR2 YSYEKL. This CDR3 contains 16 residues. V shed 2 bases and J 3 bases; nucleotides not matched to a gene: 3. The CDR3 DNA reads TGCGCCAGCAGCCAAAAACTAGCGGGGCACACCGGGGAGCTGTTTTTT. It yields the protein CASSQKLAGHTGELFF.

The CDR3 loop reads CASSQRTSGRPSPNTGELFF. CDR3 DNA: TGCGCCAGCAGCCAAAGGACTAGCGGGAGGCCAAGCCCGAACACCGGGGAGCTGTTTTTT. The chain links TRBV4-1 to TRBJ2-2, with 14 nucleotides matching TRBD2. The CDR3 loop spans 20 amino acids. Per the germline V gene, CDR1 is MGHRA and CDR2 is YSYEKL. The V gene end was trimmed by 2 bases and the J gene end by 0 bases; junction bases not matched to a gene: 8.

The CDR3 is CSVGPGQAYEQYF. The CDR3 bases are TGCAGCGTTGGCCCGGGACAGGCCTACGAGCAGTACTTC. The V and J genes are TRBV29-1 and TRBJ2-7, with TRBD1 identical over 8 bases. Germline assignment: CDR1 SQVTM and CDR2 ANQGSEA. Trimming removed 4 bases from V and 2 bases from J; junction bases left unmatched: 4. CDR3 size: 13 residues.

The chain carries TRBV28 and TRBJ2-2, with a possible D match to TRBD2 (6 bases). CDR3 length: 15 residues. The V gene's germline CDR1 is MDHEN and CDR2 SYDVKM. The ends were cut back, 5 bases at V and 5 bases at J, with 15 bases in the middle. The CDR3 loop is CASSQGGTRTGELFF. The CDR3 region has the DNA TGTGCCAGCAGTCAAGGAGGGACCCGAACCGGGGAGCTGTTTTTT.

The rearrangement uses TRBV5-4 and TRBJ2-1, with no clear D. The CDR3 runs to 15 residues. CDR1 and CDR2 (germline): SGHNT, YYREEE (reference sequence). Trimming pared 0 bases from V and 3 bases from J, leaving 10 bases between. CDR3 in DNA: TGTGCCAGCAGCTTGGAACCAGGACGCTACAATGAGCAGTTCTTC. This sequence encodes CASSLEPGRYNEQFF.

The CDR3 DNA is TGTGCCAGCAGCCAAGGTGAGGCAGCAGACCAAGAGACCCAGTACTTC. It yields the protein CASSQGEAADQETQYF. This rearrangement joins TRBV14 to TRBJ2-5; D ambiguous. The CDR3 loop spans 16 amino acids. Germline V gives CDR1 SGHDN, CDR2 FVKESK. V lost 1 base, J lost 0 bases, and 12 bases lay in between.

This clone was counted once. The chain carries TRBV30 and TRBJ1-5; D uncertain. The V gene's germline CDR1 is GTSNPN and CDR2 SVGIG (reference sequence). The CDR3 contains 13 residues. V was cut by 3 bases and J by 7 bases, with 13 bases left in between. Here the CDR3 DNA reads TGTGCCTGGAGCGACACGCCGGGCCAGCCCCAGCATTTT. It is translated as CAWSDTPGQPQHF.

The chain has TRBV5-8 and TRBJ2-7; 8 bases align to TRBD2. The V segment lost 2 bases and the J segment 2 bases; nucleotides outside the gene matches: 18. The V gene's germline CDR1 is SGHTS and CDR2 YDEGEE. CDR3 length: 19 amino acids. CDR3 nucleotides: TGTGCCAGCAGCTTCCAGGGTGAAGGGGGTCTAGCGGGCACCTACGAGCAGTACTTC. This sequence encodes CASSFQGEGGLAGTYEQYF.

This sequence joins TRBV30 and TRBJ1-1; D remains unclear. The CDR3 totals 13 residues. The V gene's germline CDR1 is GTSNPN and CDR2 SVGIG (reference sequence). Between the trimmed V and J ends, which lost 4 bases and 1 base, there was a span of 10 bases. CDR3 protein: CAWNHQGNTEAFF. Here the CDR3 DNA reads TGTGCCTGGAATCACCAAGGGAACACTGAAGCTTTCTTT.

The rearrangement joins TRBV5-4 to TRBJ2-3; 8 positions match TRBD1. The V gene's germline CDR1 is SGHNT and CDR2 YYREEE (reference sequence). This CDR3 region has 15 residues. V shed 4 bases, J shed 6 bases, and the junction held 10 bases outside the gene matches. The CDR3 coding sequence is TGTGCCAGCAGCACCTTGACAGGGGTAGGGGATACGCAGTATTTT. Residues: CASSTLTGVGDTQYF. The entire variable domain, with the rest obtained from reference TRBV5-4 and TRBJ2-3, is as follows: ETGVTQSPTHLIKTRGQQVTLRCSSQSGHNTVSWYQQALGQGPQFIFQYYREEENGRGNFPPRFSGLQFPNYSSELNVNALELDDSALYLCASSTLTGVGDTQYFGPGTRLTVL.

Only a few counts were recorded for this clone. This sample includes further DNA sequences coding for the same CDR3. This CDR3 reads CASSYRGRDTEAFF. The CDR3 bases are TGTGCCAGCAGTTACAGGGGCAGGGACACTGAAGCTTTCTTT. The V gene is TRBV6-6, the J gene TRBJ1-1; D is possibly TRBD1 (5 bases). V lost 2 bases and J 3 bases, leaving 10 bases between the germline ends. Germline V gene lookup returns CDR1 MNHNY and CDR2 SVGAGI (reference sequence). The CDR3 runs to 14 residues.

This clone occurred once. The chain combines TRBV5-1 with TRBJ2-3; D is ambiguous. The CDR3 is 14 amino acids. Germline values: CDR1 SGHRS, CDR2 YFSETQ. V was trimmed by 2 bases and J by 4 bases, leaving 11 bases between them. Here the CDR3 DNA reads TGCGCCAGCAGCTTTGATTCTTCTTCAGATACGCAGTATTTT. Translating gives CASSFDSSSDTQYF.

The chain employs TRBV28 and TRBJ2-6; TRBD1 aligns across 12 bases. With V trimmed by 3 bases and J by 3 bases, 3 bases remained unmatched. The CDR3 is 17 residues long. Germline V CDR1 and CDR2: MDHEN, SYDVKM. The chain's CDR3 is CASSLGQGADGANVLTF. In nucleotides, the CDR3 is TGTGCCAGCAGTTTGGGACAGGGGGCGGATGGGGCCAACGTCCTGACTTTC. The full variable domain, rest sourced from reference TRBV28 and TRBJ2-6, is DVKVTQSSRYLVKRTGEKVFLECVQDMDHENMFWYRQDPGLGLRLIYFSYDVKMKEKGDIPEGYSVSREKKERFSLILESASTNQTSMYLCASSLGQGADGANVLTFGAGSRLTVL.

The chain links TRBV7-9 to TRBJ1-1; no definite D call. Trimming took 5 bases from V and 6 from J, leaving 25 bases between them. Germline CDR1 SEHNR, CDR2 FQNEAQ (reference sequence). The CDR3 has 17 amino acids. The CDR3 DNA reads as TGTGCCAGCAGCCCTAACGCCCCCGATTCTTTCCAGCCTGAAGCTTTCTTT. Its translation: CASSPNAPDSFQPEAFF. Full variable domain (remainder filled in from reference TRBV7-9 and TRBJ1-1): DTGVSQNPRHKITKRGQNVTFRCDPISEHNRLYWYRQTLGQGPEFLTYFQNEAQLEKSRLLSDRFSAERPKGSFSTLEIQRTEQGDSAMYLCASSPNAPDSFQPEAFFGQGTRLTVV.

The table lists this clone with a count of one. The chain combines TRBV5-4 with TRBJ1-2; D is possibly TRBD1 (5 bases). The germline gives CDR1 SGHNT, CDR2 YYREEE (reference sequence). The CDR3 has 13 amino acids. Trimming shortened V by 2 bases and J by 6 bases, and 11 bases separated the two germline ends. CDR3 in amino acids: CASSFWGGDGYTF. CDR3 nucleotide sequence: TGTGCCAGCAGCTTTTGGGGGGGTGATGGCTACACCTTC.

DNA for the CDR3: TGTTCCGGGGGGTTTCTTGACTCCTACGAGCAGTACTTC. As protein: CSGGFLDSYEQYF. This sequence joins TRBV2 and TRBJ2-7; 7 positions agree with TRBD2. The CDR3 has 13 amino acids. Germline CDR1 reads SNHLY; CDR2 reads FYNNEI.

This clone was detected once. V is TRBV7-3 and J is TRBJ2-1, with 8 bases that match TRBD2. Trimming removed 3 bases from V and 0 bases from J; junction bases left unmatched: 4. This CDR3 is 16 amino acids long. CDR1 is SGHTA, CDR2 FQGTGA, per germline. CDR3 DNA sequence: TGTGCCAGCAGCTTCCAAGCGGGAGTCTCCTACAATGAGCAGTTCTTC. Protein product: CASSFQAGVSYNEQFF.

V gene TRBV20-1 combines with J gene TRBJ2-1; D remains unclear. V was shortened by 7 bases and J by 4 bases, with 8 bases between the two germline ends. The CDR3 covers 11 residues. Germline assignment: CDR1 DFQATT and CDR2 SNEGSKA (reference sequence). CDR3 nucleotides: TGCAGTGAAAGAGGATACAATGAGCAGTTCTTC. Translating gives CSERGYNEQFF.

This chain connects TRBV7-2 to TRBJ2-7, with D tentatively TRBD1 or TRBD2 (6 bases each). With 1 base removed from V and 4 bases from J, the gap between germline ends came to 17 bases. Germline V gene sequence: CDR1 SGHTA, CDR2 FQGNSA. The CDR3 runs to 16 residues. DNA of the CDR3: TGTGCCAGCAGCTTAGGGGGGGCAGGTCCTATTTACGAGCAGTACTTC. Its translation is CASSLGGAGPIYEQYF.